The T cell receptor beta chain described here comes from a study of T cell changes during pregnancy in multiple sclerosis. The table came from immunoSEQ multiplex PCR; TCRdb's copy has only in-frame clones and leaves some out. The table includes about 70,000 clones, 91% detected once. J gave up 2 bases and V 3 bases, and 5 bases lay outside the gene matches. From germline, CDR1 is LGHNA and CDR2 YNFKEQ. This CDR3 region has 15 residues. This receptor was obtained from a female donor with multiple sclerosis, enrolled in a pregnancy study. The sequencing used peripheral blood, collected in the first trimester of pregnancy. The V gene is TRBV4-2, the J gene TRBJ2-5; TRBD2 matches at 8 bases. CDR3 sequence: CASSHPPGGQETQYF. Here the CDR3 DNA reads TGTGCCAGCAGCCATCCCCCGGGAGGGCAAGAGACCCAGTACTTC.